The 5 T cell receptor beta chains presented below share a single source sample, sequenced in a study of T cell responses to AZD1222 COVID-19 vaccine. Generated by immunoSEQ multiplex PCR, the TCRdb table keeps only in-frame clones and is missing some. The table includes over 150,000 clones, over 75% detected once. The input for sequencing was peripheral blood, taken on day 0 of AZD1222 vaccination. The receptors shown here come from an adult in good health.

The CDR3 region is CASSQVGGGLNQPQHF. CDR3 sequence (DNA): TGCGCCAGCAGCCAAGTGGGAGGTGGGCTCAATCAGCCCCAGCATTTT. The chain is built from TRBV4-1 and TRBJ1-5; D is undetermined. Trimming stripped 1 base from V and 3 bases from J, with 13 bases between. The CDR3 runs 16 residues. Germline CDR1 is MGHRA and CDR2 is YSYEKL.

The chain links TRBV9 to TRBJ1-2; D unresolved. The CDR3 is 12 residues long. Germline lookup yields CDR1 SGDLS and CDR2 YYNGEE. Deletions cut 3 bases from V and 4 bases from J, with 7 bases between. The CDR3, as DNA: TGTGCCAGCAGCGGCGACACCTATGGCTACACCTTC. Translating gives CASSGDTYGYTF.

The sample holds one count of this clone. The CDR3 is CASSVETVFRSGANVLTF. The CDR3 DNA follows: TGTGCCAGCAGTGTTGAGACAGTATTTCGCTCTGGGGCCAACGTCCTGACTTTC. The chain employs TRBV6-1 and TRBJ2-6; TRBD1 might be the D (5 bases). V gave up 4 bases and J gave up 0 bases, with 16 bases separating them. The CDR3 length is 18 residues. Germline V lookup: CDR1 MNHNS, CDR2 SASEGT.

The DNA for the CDR3 is TGTGCCAGCAGCTTCAGCGGGGGTGGCACCGGGGAGCTGTTTTTT. It specifies CASSFSGGGTGELFF. V and J are TRBV7-3 and TRBJ2-2; the match to TRBD2 covers 8 bases. V gave up 3 bases and J gave up 4 bases; unmatched junction bases: 4. CDR3 length equals 15 residues. The germline V gene encodes CDR1 SGHTA and CDR2 FQGTGA.

This chain connects TRBV5-1 to TRBJ2-2; 7 bases are shared with TRBD2. This CDR3 has 16 residues. V lost 3 bases and J lost 0; bases outside the gene matches: 5. In germline, CDR1 is SGHRS, CDR2 YFSETQ. CDR3 nucleotide sequence: TGCGCCAGCAGCTACGGGGGGTTCCCGAACACCGGGGAGCTGTTTTTT. Translated, it gives CASSYGGFPNTGELFF.